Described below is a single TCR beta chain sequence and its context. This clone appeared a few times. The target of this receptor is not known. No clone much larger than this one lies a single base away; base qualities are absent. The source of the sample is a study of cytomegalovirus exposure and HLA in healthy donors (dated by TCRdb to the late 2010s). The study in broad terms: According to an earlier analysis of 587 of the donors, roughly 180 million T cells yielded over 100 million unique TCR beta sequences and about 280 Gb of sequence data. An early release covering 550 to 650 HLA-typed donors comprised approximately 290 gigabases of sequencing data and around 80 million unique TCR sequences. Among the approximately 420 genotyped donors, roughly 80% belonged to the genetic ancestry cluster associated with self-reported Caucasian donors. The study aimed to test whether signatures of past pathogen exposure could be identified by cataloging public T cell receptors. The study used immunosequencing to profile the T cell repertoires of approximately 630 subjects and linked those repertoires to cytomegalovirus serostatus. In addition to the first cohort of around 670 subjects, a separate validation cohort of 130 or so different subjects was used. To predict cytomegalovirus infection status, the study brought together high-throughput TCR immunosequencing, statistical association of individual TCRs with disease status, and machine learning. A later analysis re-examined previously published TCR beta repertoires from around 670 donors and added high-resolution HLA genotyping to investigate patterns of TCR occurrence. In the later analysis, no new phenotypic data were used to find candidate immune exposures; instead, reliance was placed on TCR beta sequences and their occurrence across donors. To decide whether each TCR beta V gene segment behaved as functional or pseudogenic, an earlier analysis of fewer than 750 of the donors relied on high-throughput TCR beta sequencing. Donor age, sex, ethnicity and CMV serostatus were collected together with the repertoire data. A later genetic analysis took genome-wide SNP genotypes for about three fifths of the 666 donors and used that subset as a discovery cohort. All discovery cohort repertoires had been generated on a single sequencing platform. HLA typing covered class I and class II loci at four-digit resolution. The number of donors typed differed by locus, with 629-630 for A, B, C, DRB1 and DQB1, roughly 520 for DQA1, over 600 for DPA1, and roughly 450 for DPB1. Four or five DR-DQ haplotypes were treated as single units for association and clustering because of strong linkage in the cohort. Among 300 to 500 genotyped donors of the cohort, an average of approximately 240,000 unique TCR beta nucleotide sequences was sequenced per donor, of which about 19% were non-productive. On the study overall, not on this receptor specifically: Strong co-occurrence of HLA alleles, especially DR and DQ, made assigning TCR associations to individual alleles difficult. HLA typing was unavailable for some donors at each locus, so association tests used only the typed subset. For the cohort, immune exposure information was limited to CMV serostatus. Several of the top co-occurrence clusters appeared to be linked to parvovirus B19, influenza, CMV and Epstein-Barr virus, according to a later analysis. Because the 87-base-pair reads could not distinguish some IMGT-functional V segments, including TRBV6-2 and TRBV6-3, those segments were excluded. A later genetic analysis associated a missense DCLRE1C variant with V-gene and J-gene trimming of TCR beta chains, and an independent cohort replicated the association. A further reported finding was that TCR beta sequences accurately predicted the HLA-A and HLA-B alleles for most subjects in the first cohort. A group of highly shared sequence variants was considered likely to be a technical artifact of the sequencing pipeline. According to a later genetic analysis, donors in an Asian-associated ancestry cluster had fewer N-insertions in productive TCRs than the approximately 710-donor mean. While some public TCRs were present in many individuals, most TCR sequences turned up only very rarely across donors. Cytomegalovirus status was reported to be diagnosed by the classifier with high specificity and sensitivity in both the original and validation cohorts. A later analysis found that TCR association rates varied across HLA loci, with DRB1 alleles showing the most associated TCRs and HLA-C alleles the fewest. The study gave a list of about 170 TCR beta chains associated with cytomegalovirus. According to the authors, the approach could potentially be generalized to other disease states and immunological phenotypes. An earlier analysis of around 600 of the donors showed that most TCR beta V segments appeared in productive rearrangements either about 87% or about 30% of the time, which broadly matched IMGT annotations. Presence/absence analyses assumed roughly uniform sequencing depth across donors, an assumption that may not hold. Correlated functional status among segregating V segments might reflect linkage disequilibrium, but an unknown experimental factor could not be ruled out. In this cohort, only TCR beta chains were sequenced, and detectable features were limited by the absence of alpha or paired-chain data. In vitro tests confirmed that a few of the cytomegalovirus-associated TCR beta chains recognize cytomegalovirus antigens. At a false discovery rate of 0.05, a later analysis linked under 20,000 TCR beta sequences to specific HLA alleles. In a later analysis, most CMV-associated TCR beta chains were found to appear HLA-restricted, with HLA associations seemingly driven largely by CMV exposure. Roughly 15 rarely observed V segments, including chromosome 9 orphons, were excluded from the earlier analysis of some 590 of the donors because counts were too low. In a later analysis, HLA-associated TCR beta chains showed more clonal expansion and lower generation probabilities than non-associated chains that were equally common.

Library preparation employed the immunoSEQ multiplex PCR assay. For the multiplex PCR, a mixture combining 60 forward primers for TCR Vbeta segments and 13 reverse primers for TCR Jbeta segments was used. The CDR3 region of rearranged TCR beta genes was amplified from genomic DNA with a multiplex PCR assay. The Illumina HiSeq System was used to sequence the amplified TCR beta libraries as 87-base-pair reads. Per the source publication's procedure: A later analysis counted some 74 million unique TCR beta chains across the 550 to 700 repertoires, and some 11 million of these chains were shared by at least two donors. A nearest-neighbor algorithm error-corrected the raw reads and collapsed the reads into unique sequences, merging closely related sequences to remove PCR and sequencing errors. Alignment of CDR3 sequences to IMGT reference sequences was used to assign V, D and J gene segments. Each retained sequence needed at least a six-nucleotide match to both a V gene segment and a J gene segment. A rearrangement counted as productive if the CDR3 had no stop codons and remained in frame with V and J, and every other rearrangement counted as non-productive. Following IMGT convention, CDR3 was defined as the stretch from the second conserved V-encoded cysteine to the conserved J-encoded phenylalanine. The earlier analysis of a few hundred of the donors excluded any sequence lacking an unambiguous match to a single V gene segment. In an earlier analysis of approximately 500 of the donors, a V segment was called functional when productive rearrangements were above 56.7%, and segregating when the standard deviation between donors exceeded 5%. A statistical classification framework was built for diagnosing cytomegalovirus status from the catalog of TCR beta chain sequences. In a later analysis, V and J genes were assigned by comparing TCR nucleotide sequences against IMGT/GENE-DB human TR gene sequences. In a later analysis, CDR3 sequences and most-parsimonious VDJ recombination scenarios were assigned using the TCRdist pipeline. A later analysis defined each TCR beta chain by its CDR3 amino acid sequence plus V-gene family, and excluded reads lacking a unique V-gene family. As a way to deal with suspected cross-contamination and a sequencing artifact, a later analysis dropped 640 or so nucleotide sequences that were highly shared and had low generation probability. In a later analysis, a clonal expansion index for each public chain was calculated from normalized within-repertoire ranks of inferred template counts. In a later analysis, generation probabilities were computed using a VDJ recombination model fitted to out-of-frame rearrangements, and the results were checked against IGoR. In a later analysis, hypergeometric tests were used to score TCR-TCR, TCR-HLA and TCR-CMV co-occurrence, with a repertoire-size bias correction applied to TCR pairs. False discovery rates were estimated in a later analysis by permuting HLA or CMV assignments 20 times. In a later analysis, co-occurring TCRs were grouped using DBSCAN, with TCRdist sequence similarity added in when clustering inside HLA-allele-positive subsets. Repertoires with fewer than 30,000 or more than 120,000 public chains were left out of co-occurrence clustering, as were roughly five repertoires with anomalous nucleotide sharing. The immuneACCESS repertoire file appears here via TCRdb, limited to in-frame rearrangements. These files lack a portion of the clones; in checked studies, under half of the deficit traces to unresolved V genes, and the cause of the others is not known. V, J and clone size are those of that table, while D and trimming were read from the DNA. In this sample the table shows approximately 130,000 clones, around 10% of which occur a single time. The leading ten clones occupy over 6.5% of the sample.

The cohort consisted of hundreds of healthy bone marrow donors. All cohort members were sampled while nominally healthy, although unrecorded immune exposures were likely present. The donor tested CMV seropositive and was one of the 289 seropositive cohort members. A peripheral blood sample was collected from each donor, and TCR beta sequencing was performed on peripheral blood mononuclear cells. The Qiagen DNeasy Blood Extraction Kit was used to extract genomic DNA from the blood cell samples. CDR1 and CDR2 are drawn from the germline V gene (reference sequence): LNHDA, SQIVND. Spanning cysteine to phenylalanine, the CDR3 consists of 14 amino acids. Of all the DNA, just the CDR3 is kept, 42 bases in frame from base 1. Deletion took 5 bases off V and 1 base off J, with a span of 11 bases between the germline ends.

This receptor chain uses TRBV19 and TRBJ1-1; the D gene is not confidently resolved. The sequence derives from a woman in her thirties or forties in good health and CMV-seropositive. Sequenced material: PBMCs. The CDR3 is CASSPWEGNTEAFF. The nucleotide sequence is TGTGCCAGTAGTCCATGGGAGGGGAACACTGAAGCTTTCTTT.